This is a list of T cell receptor beta chains from one sample in a study of blood T cell repertoires in COVID-19. Clones were read by immunoSEQ multiplex PCR, and TCRdb kept only the in-frame ones, dropping some. Among about 270,000 clones listed, under 90% were seen once. Input material: PBMCs or T cells enriched from blood (not recorded which). The receptors come from a man between 18 and 35 years old who had recovered from COVID-19. Both conserved end residues are part of each CDR3. The D gene is left open where the match is weak. Not all rows give a size; the values are once, few, many and, for expanded clones, a class.

j_call: TRBJ1-1; clone_size: NA; d_call: NA; v_call: TRBV18; cdr3_nt: TGTGCCAGCTCACCACGGGAAGGGAGAATCACTGAAGCTTTCTTT; cdr3_aa: CASSPREGRITEAFF
j_call: TRBJ1-1; clone_size: NA; d_call: NA; v_call: TRBV5-1; cdr3_nt: TGCGCCAGCAGCTTGAATGCCGGTGAAGCTTTCTTT; cdr3_aa: CASSLNAGEAFF
j_call: TRBJ1-5; clone_size: NA; d_call: NA; v_call: TRBV24-1; cdr3_nt: TGTGCCACCACGGCAGGGGTAGGTCAGCCCCAGCATTTT; cdr3_aa: CATTAGVGQPQHF
j_call: TRBJ2-7; clone_size: NA; d_call: NA; v_call: TRBV27; cdr3_nt: TGTGCCACCGCCCGGGACACTTTTGTCCCTTTCTACGAGCAGTACTTC; cdr3_aa: CATARDTFVPFYEQYF
j_call: TRBJ2-7; clone_size: NA; d_call: TRBD1; v_call: TRBV28; cdr3_nt: TGTGCCAGCAGCATAGGGGGACAGGGAAGCGAGCAGTACTTC; cdr3_aa: CASSIGGQGSEQYF
j_call: TRBJ1-2; clone_size: NA; d_call: NA; v_call: TRBV5-8; cdr3_nt: TGTGCCAGCAGCTTCGGCGAAGGGGTTTCCTATGGCTACACCTTC; cdr3_aa: CASSFGEGVSYGYTF
j_call: TRBJ2-3; clone_size: NA; d_call: NA; v_call: TRBV18; cdr3_nt: TGTGCCAGCTCACCTACTAGCAACCCGACAGATACGCAGTATTTT; cdr3_aa: CASSPTSNPTDTQYF
j_call: TRBJ1-1; clone_size: NA; d_call: TRBD1; v_call: TRBV20-1; cdr3_nt: TGCAGTGCTAGTCGTTCGACAGGGAGGAACACTGAAGCTTTCTTT; cdr3_aa: CSASRSTGRNTEAFF
j_call: TRBJ1-2; clone_size: NA; d_call: TRBD1; v_call: TRBV19; cdr3_nt: TGTGCCAGTAGTATAGAGGGACAGTACTCGTCTGGCTACACCTTC; cdr3_aa: CASSIEGQYSSGYTF
j_call: TRBJ2-3; clone_size: NA; d_call: NA; v_call: TRBV7-8; cdr3_nt: TGTGCCAGCAGCCTCCCTAGGGGACCGGACGGTTTAGTGGGGGGAGGATCTCCCACAGATACGCAGTATTTT; cdr3_aa: CASSLPRGPDGLVGGGSPTDTQYF
j_call: TRBJ2-1; clone_size: NA; d_call: NA; v_call: TRBV5-1; cdr3_nt: TGCGCCAGCAGCTTGGGGCGGTGGGGAGAAAAGCAGTTCTTC; cdr3_aa: CASSLGRWGEKQFF
j_call: TRBJ2-3; clone_size: NA; d_call: NA; v_call: TRBV11-1; cdr3_nt: TGTGCCAGCAGCTTAGAACTATCAAGCGCAGATACGCAGTATTTT; cdr3_aa: CASSLELSSADTQYF
j_call: TRBJ2-3; clone_size: NA; d_call: TRBD2; v_call: TRBV5-1; cdr3_nt: TGCGCCAGCAGCTTGGGACTAGCGGGAGTTGATAACACAGATACGCAGTATTTT; cdr3_aa: CASSLGLAGVDNTDTQYF
j_call: TRBJ2-5; clone_size: NA; d_call: NA; v_call: TRBV7-9; cdr3_nt: TGTGCCAGCAGCCCCAGGACTAAGTACCAAGAGACCCAGTACTTC; cdr3_aa: CASSPRTKYQETQYF
j_call: TRBJ1-5; clone_size: NA; d_call: NA; v_call: TRBV27; cdr3_nt: TGTGCCAGCAGTCTGGGCGGGGGCCAGTATCAGCCCCAGCATTTT; cdr3_aa: CASSLGGGQYQPQHF
j_call: TRBJ1-2; clone_size: NA; d_call: TRBD1; v_call: TRBV2; cdr3_nt: TGTGCCAGCCGGGACAGGGTATTTTTCTATGGCTACACCTTC; cdr3_aa: CASRDRVFFYGYTF
j_call: TRBJ1-4; clone_size: NA; d_call: NA; v_call: TRBV4-1; cdr3_nt: TGCGCCAGCAGCCTGGCAGCAGGGCGCCGACTTGCAACTAATGAAAAACTGTTTTTT; cdr3_aa: CASSLAAGRRLATNEKLFF
j_call: TRBJ2-7; clone_size: NA; d_call: TRBD2; v_call: TRBV3-1/TRBV3-2; cdr3_nt: TGTGCCAGCAGCCTGGGCGGGGGAAAAGCCTACGAGCAGTACTTC; cdr3_aa: CASSLGGGKAYEQYF
j_call: TRBJ2-5; clone_size: NA; d_call: TRBD2; v_call: TRBV12-5; cdr3_nt: TGTGCTAGTGGTTTGGCGGGGGGAGCCCCAGAGACCCAGTACTTC; cdr3_aa: CASGLAGGAPETQYF
j_call: TRBJ1-2; clone_size: NA; d_call: NA; v_call: TRBV6-5; cdr3_nt: TGTGCCAGCAGTTACGGCGGGTTTCCTAACTATGGCTACACCTTC; cdr3_aa: CASSYGGFPNYGYTF
j_call: TRBJ2-7; clone_size: NA; d_call: NA; v_call: TRBV2; cdr3_nt: TGTGCCAGCAGTGGATCGGTTTTTACCTACGAGCAGTACTTC; cdr3_aa: CASSGSVFTYEQYF
j_call: TRBJ2-7; clone_size: NA; d_call: NA; v_call: TRBV11-2; cdr3_nt: TGTGCCAGCACCATTGGCCCCGCCTCGGGGTACGAGCAGTACTTC; cdr3_aa: CASTIGPASGYEQYF
j_call: TRBJ2-1; clone_size: NA; d_call: TRBD2; v_call: TRBV11-3; cdr3_nt: TGTGCCAGCAGCTTAGATTTTATGACTGGGGCGGGAGATCCGGGCAATGAGCAGTTCTTC; cdr3_aa: CASSLDFMTGAGDPGNEQFF
j_call: TRBJ1-2; clone_size: NA; d_call: TRBD1; v_call: TRBV6-5; cdr3_nt: TGTGCCAGCAGTCCCCGTACAGGGGACTATGGCTACACCTTC; cdr3_aa: CASSPRTGDYGYTF
j_call: TRBJ1-5; clone_size: NA; d_call: NA; v_call: TRBV2; cdr3_nt: TGTGCCAGCAGTGGAGGGCTGGGGCAGCCCCAGCATTTT; cdr3_aa: CASSGGLGQPQHF
j_call: TRBJ1-4; clone_size: few; d_call: TRBD1; v_call: TRBV30; cdr3_nt: TGTGCCTGGAGCCGGACAGGGATCGTTGAAAAACTGTTTTTT; cdr3_aa: CAWSRTGIVEKLFF
j_call: TRBJ2-5; clone_size: NA; d_call: NA; v_call: TRBV2; cdr3_nt: TGTGCCAGCAATCCCACCCTAGCAGGCAGGGAGACCCAGTACTTC; cdr3_aa: CASNPTLAGRETQYF